This T cell receptor (beta chain) emerged from a study of T cell changes during pregnancy in multiple sclerosis. Profiled with immunoSEQ multiplex PCR; TCRdb holds only in-frame clones, not every one. Here the sample spans 45,000 to 55,000 clones, almost 95% being singletons. There are 14 residues in the CDR3. CDR1 is MRHNA, CDR2 SNTAGT, per germline. The germline V and J ends were trimmed by 0 bases and 2 bases, with 7 bases remaining between them. The V call is TRBV6-4, the J call TRBJ1-2; no firm D call. Source: peripheral blood, taken after pregnancy. The sequence was collected from a female donor with multiple sclerosis, enrolled in a pregnancy study. The CDR3 DNA sequence: TGTGCCAGCAGTGACTCACGGAGGAACTATGGCTACACCTTC. Its translation is CASSDSRRNYGYTF.